The 23 T cell receptor beta chains reported below all come from one sample, sequenced in a study of blood T cells in healthy people across ages. Next came a second PCR, run for roughly 6 to 11 cycles, which used a sample-barcoded 5' primer along with a J-beta primer mix. TCRdb analysed the 5' RACE reads with MiXCR anew, one entry per CDR3 protein. The table includes 1.5 million to 2 million distinct CDR3 sequences, roughly a third detected once. The material sequenced was blood. Source of these receptors: a woman younger than 45 in good health.

This chain connects TRBV6-1 to TRBJ2-7, with 7 bases fitting TRBD2. The CDR3 spans 13 residues. Germline V gene data show CDR1 as MNHNS and CDR2 as SASEGT. V trimming: 7 bases; J trimming: 7 bases; junction bases outside the gene matches: 10. The CDR3 is CASIKGLGGEQYF. The DNA for the CDR3 is TGTGCCAGCATTAAAGGGTTGGGGGGGGAGCAGTACTTC.

The chain has TRBV29-1 and TRBJ1-1; 7 bases match TRBD1. CDR3 length equals 13 residues. V lost 4 bases to trimming and J lost 4 bases; unmatched junction nucleotides: 6. Germline lookup yields CDR1 SQVTM and CDR2 ANQGSEA. The CDR3: CSVVAGGFTEAFF. CDR3 in DNA: TGCAGCGTTGTTGCAGGGGGATTCACTGAAGCTTTCTTT.

The chain couples TRBV30 to TRBJ2-1; TRBD1 agrees at 7 bases. This CDR3 is 13 amino acids long. V shed 2 bases and J 3 bases; nucleotides not matched to a gene: 1. CDR1 and CDR2 (germline): GTSNPN, SVGIG (reference sequence). In DNA form, the CDR3 reads TGTGCCTGGAGTAGACAGGGCTACAATGAGCAGTTCTTC. Translation gives CAWSRQGYNEQFF.

This clonotype was counted many times. The chain uses TRBV20-1 and TRBJ2-7; unclear D gene. The germline CDR1 and CDR2 sequences are DFQATT and SNEGSKA (reference sequence). This CDR3 is 18 amino acids long. V lost 2 bases and J lost 0, with 23 bases in between. The chain's CDR3 is CSARLPPMAQRYSYEQYF. The CDR3 DNA is TGCAGTGCTAGACTCCCTCCAATGGCACAACGATACTCCTACGAGCAGTACTTC.

This sequence joins TRBV28 and TRBJ2-7, with 9 bases identical to TRBD1. The CDR3 runs to 14 residues. J gave up 3 bases and V 5 bases, and 5 bases lay outside the gene matches. Germline CDR1 MDHEN, CDR2 SYDVKM. The CDR3 protein is CASSQLTGGYEQYF. CDR3 nucleotide sequence: TGTGCCAGCAGTCAGCTGACAGGGGGCTACGAGCAGTACTTC.

This chain joins TRBV11-2 and TRBJ1-2, with D unresolved. This CDR3 comprises 15 residues. Germline CDR1 reads SGHAT; CDR2 reads FQNNGV. V lost 11 bases and J lost 3, with 22 bases in between. CDR3 DNA: TGTGCCGATAGCTTAACCCCGGACGGAGACTATGGCTACACCTTC. This sequence encodes CADSLTPDGDYGYTF.

This clonotype has only a few counts. This chain links TRBV7-6 with TRBJ2-3; tentative D call: TRBD1 (7 bases). In germline, CDR1 is SGHVS, CDR2 FNYEAQ. CDR3 size: 17 residues. V gave up 5 bases and J gave up 2 bases, with 20 bases separating them. CDR3 coding DNA: TGTGCCAGCAGCGCGGGCGGGACAGATCCTCCCACAGATACGCAGTATTTT. As protein: CASSAGGTDPPTDTQYF.

The V gene is TRBV7-9, the J gene TRBJ2-5, with TRBD2 matching 13 bases. V shed 5 bases and J 5 bases; nucleotides not matched to a gene: 8. Germline V gene sequence: CDR1 SEHNR, CDR2 FQNEAQ (reference sequence). This CDR3 is 16 amino acids long. The CDR3 reads CASSNGLAGAEETQYF. CDR3 DNA: TGTGCCAGCAGCAACGGACTAGCGGGAGCTGAGGAGACCCAGTACTTC.

The rearrangement joins TRBV27 to TRBJ1-1; D uncertain. Per germline, CDR1 MNHEY and CDR2 SMNVEV (reference sequence). V was shortened by 2 bases and J by 3 bases, with 7 bases between the two germline ends. This CDR3 has 13 amino acids. Written as DNA, the CDR3 is TGTGCCAGCAGTTTAGGGTCTGACACTGAAGCTTTCTTT. This sequence encodes CASSLGSDTEAFF.

The chain recombines TRBV25-1 with TRBJ2-3; 12 bases fit TRBD2. The CDR3 has 15 residues. The trim removed 4 bases at V and 6 bases at J, leaving 5 bases unmatched. Germline values: CDR1 MGHDK, CDR2 SYGVNS. In DNA form, the CDR3 reads TGTGCCAGCAGTGTAGGACTAGCGGGATCCGATACGCAGTATTTT. Translation: CASSVGLAGSDTQYF. The whole variable domain, filled in from reference TRBV25-1 and TRBJ2-3, reads EADIYQTPRYLVIGTGKKITLECSQTMGHDKMYWYQQDPGMELHLIHYSYGVNSTEKGDLSSESTVSRIRTEHFPLTLESARPSHTSQYLCASSVGLAGSDTQYFGPGTRLTVL.

This clonotype was counted between two and nine times. The chain joins TRBV20-1 to TRBJ2-1; perhaps TRBD1 as D (5 bases). The CDR3 loop spans 13 amino acids. CDR1 DFQATT and CDR2 SNEGSKA come from the germline V gene (reference sequence). V dropped 6 bases and J dropped 6 bases, with 15 bases sitting between them. CDR3 nucleotides: TGCAGTGCACTTTCAGGGAAGGTCAATGAGCAGTTCTTC. Encoded protein: CSALSGKVNEQFF.

The V gene is TRBV27, the J gene TRBJ1-2; no definite D call. V lost 3 bases to trimming and J lost 7 bases, with 12 bases between them. The CDR3 is 13 amino acids. Germline lookup yields CDR1 MNHEY and CDR2 SMNVEV (reference sequence). This CDR3 reads CASSFAQSGGYTF. The CDR3 DNA is TGTGCCAGCAGTTTCGCGCAGTCTGGTGGCTACACCTTC.

The chain joins TRBV4-2 to TRBJ2-7, with D perhaps TRBD2 (5 bases). V lost 1 base and J 0 bases, leaving 13 bases between the germline ends. This CDR3 is built from 16 residues. The germline V gene has CDR1 LGHNA and CDR2 YNFKEQ. The CDR3 sequence: CASSQALSGSSYEQYF. The DNA for the CDR3 is TGTGCCAGCAGCCAAGCACTAAGCGGAAGCTCCTACGAGCAGTACTTC.

The rearrangement links TRBV6-1 to TRBJ2-7; D is ambiguous. CDR1 is MNHNS and CDR2 is SASEGT in the germline V gene. V lost 2 bases, J lost 2 bases, and 10 bases lay in between. This CDR3 has 14 amino acids. The CDR3 DNA follows: TGTGCCAGCAGTGAAAGTCGGTATACCTACGAGCAGTACTTC. As protein: CASSESRYTYEQYF.

The chain recombines TRBV2 with TRBJ2-7; D is unresolved. The end of the DNA fits TRBJ2-5 better, so the J call may be wrong. The V gene's germline CDR1 is SNHLY and CDR2 FYNNEI. This CDR3 spans 11 amino acids. This chain's CDR3 is CASRERETQYF. CDR3 sequence (DNA): TGTGCCAGCAGAGAACGGGAGACCCAGTACTTC.

V usage is TRBV11-2 and J usage is TRBJ2-5, with 12 positions matching TRBD1. The V gene end was trimmed by 5 bases and the J gene end by 5 bases; junction bases not matched to a gene: 12. The CDR3 totals 17 residues. CDR1 is SGHAT, CDR2 FQNNGV, per germline. The CDR3: CASSLFRDRGLRETQYF. The DNA of the CDR3 is TGTGCCAGCAGCCTTTTCCGGGACAGGGGGCTTCGGGAGACCCAGTACTTC.

V is TRBV20-1 and J is TRBJ2-7; 13 positions agree with TRBD2. The germline gives CDR1 DFQATT, CDR2 SNEGSKA (reference sequence). J lost 4 bases, V lost 5 bases, and 8 bases had no gene match. This CDR3 comprises 15 residues. For the CDR3, the DNA is TGCAGTGCTGGATTACGACTAGCGGGAGGATACGAGCAGTACTTC. This encodes CSAGLRLAGGYEQYF.

This clonotype was seen more than once but under ten times. The rearrangement links TRBV29-1 to TRBJ1-4; TRBD1 might be the D (5 bases). Trimming removed 7 bases from V and 8 bases from J, with 17 bases in between. This CDR3 has 13 amino acids. CDR1 and CDR2 from the germline V gene are SQVTM and ANQGSEA. The CDR3 region has the DNA TGCAGCGGGACCGGGGCCGGGCGCGAAAAACTGTTTTTT. Translating gives CSGTGAGREKLFF.

V is TRBV20-1 and J is TRBJ2-7, with D unresolved. Between the trimmed V and J ends, which lost 0 bases and 3 bases, there was a span of 12 bases. The length of the CDR3 is 14 residues. Germline V CDR1 and CDR2: DFQATT, SNEGSKA (reference sequence). The DNA of the CDR3 is TGCAGTGCTAGAGAAGACTTTTACAGCTACGAGCAGTACTTC. This sequence encodes CSAREDFYSYEQYF.

The genes are TRBV7-9 and TRBJ1-4; TRBD1 is a possible D gene (6 bases). Per germline, CDR1 SEHNR and CDR2 FQNEAQ (reference sequence). V lost 9 bases and J 6 bases, leaving 23 bases between the germline ends. This CDR3 is 16 amino acids long. The CDR3 DNA follows: TGTGCCAGTCAGGGGCCGATCGGCCTTAATGATGAAAAACTGTTTTTT. This sequence encodes CASQGPIGLNDEKLFF.

This clonotype showed up just a few times. The rearrangement uses TRBV28 and TRBJ1-1; perhaps TRBD1 as D (5 bases). The CDR3 spans 14 residues. Between the trimmed V and J ends, which lost 7 bases and 10 bases, there was a span of 22 bases. Germline V lookup: CDR1 MDHEN, CDR2 SYDVKM. This CDR3 is CASKWGLGEFGAFF. The CDR3 nucleotides are TGTGCCAGCAAATGGGGGTTGGGGGAGTTCGGAGCTTTCTTT. The complete variable domain, with remaining parts taken from reference TRBV28 and TRBJ1-1, reads DVKVTQSSRYLVKRTGEKVFLECVQDMDHENMFWYRQDPGLGLRLIYFSYDVKMKEKGDIPEGYSVSREKKERFSLILESASTNQTSMYLCASKWGLGEFGAFFGQGTRLTVV.

V is TRBV7-3 and J is TRBJ1-2; a possible D gene is TRBD1 (5 bases). Trimming shortened V by 5 bases and J by 6 bases, and 13 bases separated the two germline ends. This CDR3 is 13 amino acids long. Germline CDR1 SGHTA, CDR2 FQGTGA. This CDR3 is CASSPLWGDGYTF. The CDR3 DNA sequence: TGTGCCAGCAGCCCTTTGTGGGGGGATGGCTACACCTTC.

This clonotype has only a few counts. As DNA, the CDR3 is TGTGCCAGCTCCCCCGGGCGGGCTGAGACCCAGTACTTC. Protein sequence: CASSPGRAETQYF. This chain links TRBV7-2 with TRBJ2-5; D is perhaps TRBD2 (5 bases). This CDR3 comprises 13 residues. CDR1 and CDR2 from the germline V gene are SGHTA and FQGNSA. Trimming removed 8 bases from V and 5 bases from J, with 15 bases in between.